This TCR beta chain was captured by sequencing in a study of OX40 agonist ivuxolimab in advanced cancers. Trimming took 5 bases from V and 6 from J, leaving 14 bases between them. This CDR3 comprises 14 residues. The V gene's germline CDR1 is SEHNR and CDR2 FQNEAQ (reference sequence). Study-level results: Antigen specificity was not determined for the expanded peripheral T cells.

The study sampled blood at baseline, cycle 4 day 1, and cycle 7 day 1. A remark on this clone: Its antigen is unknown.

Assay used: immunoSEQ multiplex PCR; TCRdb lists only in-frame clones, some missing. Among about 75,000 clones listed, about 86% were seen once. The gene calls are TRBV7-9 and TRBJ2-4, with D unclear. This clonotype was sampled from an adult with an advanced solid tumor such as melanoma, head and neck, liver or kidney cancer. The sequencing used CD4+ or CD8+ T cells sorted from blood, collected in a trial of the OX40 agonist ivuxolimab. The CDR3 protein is CASSLDGRRNIQYF. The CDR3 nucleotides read TGTGCCAGCAGCCTCGACGGAAGAAGAAACATTCAGTACTTC.